This T cell receptor (beta chain) was observed in a study of cytomegalovirus exposure and HLA in healthy donors. Findings and caveats of the study: Later work showed greater clonal expansion in HLA-associated TCR beta chains than in equally common others. Reportedly, diagnosis of cytomegalovirus status by the classifier showed high specificity and sensitivity.

Germline CDR1 MGHDK, CDR2 SYGVNS. This CDR3 has 15 residues. V lost 6 bases to trimming and J lost 3 bases; unmatched junction nucleotides: 9. Researchers ran the PCR with 60 Vbeta and 13 Jbeta primers. Under the authors' procedure: Some 10 million of the about 80 million unique TCR beta chains counted in a later analysis were shared. TCRdb's copy holds only in-frame clones and misses some; the assay was immunoSEQ multiplex PCR. That table gives V, J and clone size, and the DNA gave D and trimming. In the table there are about 230,000 clones, approximately 90% of which are singletons. Points on this clone: Its antigen remains unknown.

The TCR sequence derives from a woman younger than 30 in good health and CMV-seronegative. Sequenced input: PBMCs. The chain carries TRBV25-1 and TRBJ1-2, with TRBD1 identical over 8 bases. CDR3 sequence (DNA): TGTGCCAGCAGGGCCGACAGGGGACGATACTATGGCTACACCTTC. It yields the protein CASRADRGRYYGYTF.